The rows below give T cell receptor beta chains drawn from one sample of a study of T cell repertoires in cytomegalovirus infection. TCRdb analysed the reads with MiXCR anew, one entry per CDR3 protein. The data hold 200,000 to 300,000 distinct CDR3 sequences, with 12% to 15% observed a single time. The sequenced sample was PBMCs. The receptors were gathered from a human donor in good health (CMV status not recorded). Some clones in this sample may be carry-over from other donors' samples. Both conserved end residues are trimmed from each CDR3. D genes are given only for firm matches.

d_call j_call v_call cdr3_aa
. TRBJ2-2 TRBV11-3 ASGGELF
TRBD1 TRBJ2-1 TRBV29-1 SVGTGASYNEQF
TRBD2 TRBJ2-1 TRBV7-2 ASSLGGRPYNEQF
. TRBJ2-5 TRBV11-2 ASSLYGRAQETQY
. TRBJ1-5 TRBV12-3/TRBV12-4 ASSPPHDQPQH
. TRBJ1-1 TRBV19 ASSMGNLEAF
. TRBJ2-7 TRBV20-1 SARRGGPYEQY
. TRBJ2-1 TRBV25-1 ASSDGQSSYNEQF
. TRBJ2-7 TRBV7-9 ASSPHGGGGYEQY
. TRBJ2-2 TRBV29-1 SVGRSDTGELF
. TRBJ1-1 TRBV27 ASSLTRGNTEAF
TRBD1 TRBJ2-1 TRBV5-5 ASSPGQGRGYGNEQF
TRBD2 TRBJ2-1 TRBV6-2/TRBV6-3 ATELAGTYNEQF
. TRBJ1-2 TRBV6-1 ASSALQGNYGYT
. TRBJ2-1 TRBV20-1 SARDLLIPSHNEQF
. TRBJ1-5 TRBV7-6 ASSLGGGGNRGQPQH
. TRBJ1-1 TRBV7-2 ASSFMADLTEAF